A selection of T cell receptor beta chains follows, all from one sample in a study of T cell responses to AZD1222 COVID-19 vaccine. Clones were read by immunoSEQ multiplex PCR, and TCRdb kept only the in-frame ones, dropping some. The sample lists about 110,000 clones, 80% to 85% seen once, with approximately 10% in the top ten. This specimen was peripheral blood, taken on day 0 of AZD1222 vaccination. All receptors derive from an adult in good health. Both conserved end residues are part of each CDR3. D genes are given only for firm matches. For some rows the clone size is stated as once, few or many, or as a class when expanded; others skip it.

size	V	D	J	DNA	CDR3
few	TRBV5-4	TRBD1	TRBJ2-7	TGTGCCAGCAGCACCCGGACAGGTGACTACGAGCAGTACTTC	CASSTRTGDYEQYF
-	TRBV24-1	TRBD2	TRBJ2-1	TGTGCCACCAGTGATTCCGGGGGGAGAGGCTACAATGAGCAGTTCTTC	CATSDSGGRGYNEQFF
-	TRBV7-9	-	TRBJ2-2	TGTGCCAGCAGCTTAGCTCCCGCAGGCCCCCTGCCCGGGGAGCTGTTTTTT	CASSLAPAGPLPGELFF
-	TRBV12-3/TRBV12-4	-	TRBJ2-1	TGTGCCAGCAGTTTGGGCTACGATGAGCAGTTCTTC	CASSLGYDEQFF
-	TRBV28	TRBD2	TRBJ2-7	TGTGCCAGCAGTTCAAGCGGGGGATTGGGGAACTACGAGCAGTACTTC	CASSSSGGLGNYEQYF
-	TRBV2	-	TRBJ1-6	TGTGCCAGCAGTATAGAGCCTTATAATTCACCCCTCCACTTT	CASSIEPYNSPLHF
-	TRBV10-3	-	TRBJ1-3	TGTGCCATCAGAACAGGAATCTTTGGAAACACCATATATTTT	CAIRTGIFGNTIYF
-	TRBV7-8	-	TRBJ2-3	TGTGCCAGCACCCCTCCATCCGGGCCAGATACGCAGTATTTT	CASTPPSGPDTQYF
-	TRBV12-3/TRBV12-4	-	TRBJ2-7	TGTGCCAGCACCGGGGGCTACGAGCAGTACTTC	CASTGGYEQYF
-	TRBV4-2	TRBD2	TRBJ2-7	TGTGCCAGCAGCCGGGAGGCTAGCGGTGCCTACGAGCAGTACTTC	CASSREASGAYEQYF
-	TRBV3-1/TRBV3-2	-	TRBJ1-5	TGTGCCAGCAGCCAAGGGGGCGGTCAGCCCCAGCATTTT	CASSQGGGQPQHF
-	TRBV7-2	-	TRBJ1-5	TGTGCCAGCAGGGACAGCAATCAGCCCCAGCATTTT	CASRDSNQPQHF
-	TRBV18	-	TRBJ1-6	TGTGCCAGCTCACCACTCAGCGATTCCCCCCTCCACTTT	CASSPLSDSPLHF
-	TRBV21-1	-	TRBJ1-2	TGTGCCAGCAGCCTATATGGCTACACCTTC	CASSLYGYTF
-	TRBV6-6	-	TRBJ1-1	TGTGCCGCCTGGCGGGGCGCTGAAGCTTTCTTT	CAAWRGAEAFF
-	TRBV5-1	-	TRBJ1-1	TGCGCCAGCAGCCCCGGGAGGGTGGACACTGAAGCTTTCTTT	CASSPGRVDTEAFF
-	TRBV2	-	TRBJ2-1	TGTGCCAGCAGTACTCAACCTAGGTCGGCGAGATCAGGGCAGTTCTTC	CASSTQPRSARSGQFF
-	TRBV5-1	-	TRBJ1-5	TGCGCCAGCAGCTTAGCGGGCGCAAGCAATCAGCCCCAGCATTTT	CASSLAGASNQPQHF
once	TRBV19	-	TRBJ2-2	TGTGCCAGTAGTATAGATAACGGGAACACCGGGGAGCTGTTTTTT	CASSIDNGNTGELFF
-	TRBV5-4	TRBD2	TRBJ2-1	TGTGCCAGCAGCCCGGGGTCTAGCGGGAGAAATGAGCAGTTCTTC	CASSPGSSGRNEQFF